Described below is a single TCR beta chain sequence and its context. The junction shows a germline mismatch at one end, possibly a read error. Generated by immunoSEQ multiplex PCR, the TCRdb table keeps only in-frame clones and is missing some. The profile covers 4,500 to 7,500 clones, with over 55% appearing a single time and 20% to 25% taken by the ten largest. The data derive from a study of tissue T cells after allogeneic stem cell transplantation. CDR1 ENHRY and CDR2 SYGVKD come from the germline V gene. CDR3 size: 17 residues. The J gene is TRBJ2-5, the V gene TRBV10-3; the D call may be TRBD1 or TRBD2 (6 bases each). This clonotype was sampled from a male donor aged 60 or over with lung cancer. Sequences were derived from tissue from the jejunum, sampled at autopsy. Written as DNA, the CDR3 is TGTCCCATCTGTGTGGGGGGCGGGCGGGGCGTTGGAGAGACCCAGTACTTC. Its translation: CPICVGGGRGVGETQYF.